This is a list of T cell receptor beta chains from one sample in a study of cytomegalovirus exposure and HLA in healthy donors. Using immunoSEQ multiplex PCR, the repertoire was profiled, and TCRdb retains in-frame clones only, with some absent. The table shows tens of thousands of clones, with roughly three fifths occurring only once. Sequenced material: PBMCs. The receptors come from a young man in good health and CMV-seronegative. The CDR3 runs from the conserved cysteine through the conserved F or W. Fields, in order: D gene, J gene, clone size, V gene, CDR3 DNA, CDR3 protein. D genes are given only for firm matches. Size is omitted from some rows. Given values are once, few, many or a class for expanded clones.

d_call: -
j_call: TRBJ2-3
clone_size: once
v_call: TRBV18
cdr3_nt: TGTGCCAGCTCACCACTGGGAGCCTCCGGGGGTGGAACAGATACGCAGTATTTT
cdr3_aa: CASSPLGASGGGTDTQYF

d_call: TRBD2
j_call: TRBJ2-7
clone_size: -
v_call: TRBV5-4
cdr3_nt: TGTGCCAGCAGCCCTGCACCAATAGTAGCGGGTTCTACCTACGAGCAGTACTTC
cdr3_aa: CASSPAPIVAGSTYEQYF

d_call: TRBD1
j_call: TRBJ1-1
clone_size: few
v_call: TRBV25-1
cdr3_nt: TGTGCCAGCAGTACCCCTACAGGGGTTGACGCTTTCTTT
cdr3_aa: CASSTPTGVDAFF

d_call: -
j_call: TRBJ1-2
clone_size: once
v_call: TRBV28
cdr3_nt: TGTGCCAGCAGTCCCCAAGGGGGGGGCTGGTGGGGCTACACCTTC
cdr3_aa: CASSPQGGGWWGYTF

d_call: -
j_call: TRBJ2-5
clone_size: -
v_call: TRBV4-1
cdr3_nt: TGCGCCAGCAGCCAATCGGGGACACTACAAGAGACCCAGTACTTC
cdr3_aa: CASSQSGTLQETQYF

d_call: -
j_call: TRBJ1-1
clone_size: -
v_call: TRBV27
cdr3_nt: TGTGCCAGCAGTTTATCAGGGAGCAGCACTGAAGCTTTCTTT
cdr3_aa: CASSLSGSSTEAFF

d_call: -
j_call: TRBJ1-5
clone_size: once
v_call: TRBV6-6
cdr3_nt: TGTGCCAGCAGTTATGACGGGGGGGCCCGTCAGCCCCAGCATTTT
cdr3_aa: CASSYDGGARQPQHF

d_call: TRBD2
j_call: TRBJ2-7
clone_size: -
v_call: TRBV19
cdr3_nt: TGTGCCATCCCTCCCCCTAGCGGGAGGCAAGGGTACGAGCAGTACTTC
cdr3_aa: CAIPPPSGRQGYEQYF

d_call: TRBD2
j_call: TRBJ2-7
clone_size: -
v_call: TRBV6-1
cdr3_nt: TGTGCCAGCAGTGTTTTAGCGGGAAGCTCCTACGAGCAGTACTTC
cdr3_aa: CASSVLAGSSYEQYF

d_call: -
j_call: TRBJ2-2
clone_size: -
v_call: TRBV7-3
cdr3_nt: TGTGCCAGCAGCGACAGGGTCGGGGGTACCGGGGAGCTGTTTTTT
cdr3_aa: CASSDRVGGTGELFF

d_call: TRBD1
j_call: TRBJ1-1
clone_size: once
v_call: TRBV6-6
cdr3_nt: TGTGCCAGCAGTTACTCGACAGGGTACACTGAAGCTTTCTTT
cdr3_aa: CASSYSTGYTEAFF

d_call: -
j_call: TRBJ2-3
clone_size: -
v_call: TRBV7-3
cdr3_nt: TGTGCCAGCAGCTTAGGAGGTACGCAGTATTTT
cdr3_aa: CASSLGGTQYF

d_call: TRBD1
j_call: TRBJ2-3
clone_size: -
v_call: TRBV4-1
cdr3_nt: TGCGCCAGCAGCCAAAAGGACAGGCCCACAGATACGCAGTATTTT
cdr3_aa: CASSQKDRPTDTQYF

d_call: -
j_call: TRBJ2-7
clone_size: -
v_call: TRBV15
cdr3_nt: TGTGCCACCAGCAGAGGTCTTTACCTCAGCTCCTACGAGCAGTACTTC
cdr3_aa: CATSRGLYLSSYEQYF

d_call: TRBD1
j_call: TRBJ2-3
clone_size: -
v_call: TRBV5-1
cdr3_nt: TGCGCCAGCAGCTGGATGACAGGGGGAGATACGCAGTATTTT
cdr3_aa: CASSWMTGGDTQYF

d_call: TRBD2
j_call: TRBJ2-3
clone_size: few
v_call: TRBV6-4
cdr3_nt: TGTGCCAGCAGTCCGGGGGGACTAACCACAGATACGCAGTATTTT
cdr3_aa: CASSPGGLTTDTQYF

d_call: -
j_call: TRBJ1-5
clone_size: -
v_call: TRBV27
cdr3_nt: TGTGCCAGCAGTCGCGGACAGAATAGCAATCAGCCCCAGCATTTT
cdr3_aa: CASSRGQNSNQPQHF

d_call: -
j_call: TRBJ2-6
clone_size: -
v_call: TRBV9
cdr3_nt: TGTGCCAGCAGCTACTGGGGGGTCTCTGGGGCCAACGTCCTGACTTTC
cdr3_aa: CASSYWGVSGANVLTF

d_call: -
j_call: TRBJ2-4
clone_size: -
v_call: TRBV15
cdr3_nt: TGTGCCACCAGCCCCCAGGGTCGGGGGGCAGCCAAAAACATTCAGTACTTC
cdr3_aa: CATSPQGRGAAKNIQYF